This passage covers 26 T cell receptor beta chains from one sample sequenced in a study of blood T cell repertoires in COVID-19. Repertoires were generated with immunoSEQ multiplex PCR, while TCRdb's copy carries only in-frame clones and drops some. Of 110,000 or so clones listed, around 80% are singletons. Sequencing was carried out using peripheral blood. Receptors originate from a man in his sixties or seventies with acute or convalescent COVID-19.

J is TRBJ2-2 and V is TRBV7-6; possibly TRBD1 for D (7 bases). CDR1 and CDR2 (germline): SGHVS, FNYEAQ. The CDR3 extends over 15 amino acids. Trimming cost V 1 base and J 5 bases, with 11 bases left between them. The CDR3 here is CASSLVQGGTGELFF. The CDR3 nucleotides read TGTGCCAGCAGCTTAGTTCAGGGGGGAACCGGGGAGCTGTTTTTT.

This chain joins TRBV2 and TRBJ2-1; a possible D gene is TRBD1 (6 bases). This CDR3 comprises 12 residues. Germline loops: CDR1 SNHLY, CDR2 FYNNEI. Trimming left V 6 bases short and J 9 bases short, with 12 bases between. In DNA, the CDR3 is TGTGCCAGCAGCGTACAGGGCACTGAGCAGTTCTTC. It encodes CASSVQGTEQFF.

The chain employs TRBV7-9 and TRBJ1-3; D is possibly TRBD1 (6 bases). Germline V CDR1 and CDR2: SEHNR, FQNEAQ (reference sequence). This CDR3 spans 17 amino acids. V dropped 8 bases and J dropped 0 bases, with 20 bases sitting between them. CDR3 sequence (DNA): TGTGCCAGCGGAGGTCTCCAGGACAGCATCTCTGGAAACACCATATATTTT. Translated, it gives CASGGLQDSISGNTIYF.

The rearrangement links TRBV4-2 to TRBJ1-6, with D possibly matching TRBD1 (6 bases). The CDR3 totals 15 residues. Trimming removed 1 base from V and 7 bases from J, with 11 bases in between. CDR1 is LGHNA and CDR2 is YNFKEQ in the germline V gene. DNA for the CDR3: TGTGCCAGCAGCCAAGGCGGGGGCTTGAATTCACCCCTCCACTTT. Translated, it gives CASSQGGGLNSPLHF.

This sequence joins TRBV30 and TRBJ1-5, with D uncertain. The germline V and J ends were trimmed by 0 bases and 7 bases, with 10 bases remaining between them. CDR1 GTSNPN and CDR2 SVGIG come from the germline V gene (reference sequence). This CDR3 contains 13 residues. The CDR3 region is CAWSVREKQPQHF. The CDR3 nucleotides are TGTGCCTGGAGTGTACGAGAGAAACAGCCCCAGCATTTT.

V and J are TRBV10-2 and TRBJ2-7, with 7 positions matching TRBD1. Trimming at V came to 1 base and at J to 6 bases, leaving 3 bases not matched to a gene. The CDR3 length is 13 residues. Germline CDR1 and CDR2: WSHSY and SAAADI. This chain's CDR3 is CASSEYRGSEQYF. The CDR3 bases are TGCGCCAGCAGTGAGTACAGGGGCTCCGAGCAGTACTTC.

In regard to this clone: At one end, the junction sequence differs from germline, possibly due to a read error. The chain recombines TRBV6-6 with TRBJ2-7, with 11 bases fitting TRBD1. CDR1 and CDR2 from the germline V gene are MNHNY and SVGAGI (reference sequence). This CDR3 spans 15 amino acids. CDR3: CASSDSGTGGYEQYF. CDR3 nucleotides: TGTGCCAGCAGTGACTCCGGGACAGGGGGCTACGAGCAGTACTTC.

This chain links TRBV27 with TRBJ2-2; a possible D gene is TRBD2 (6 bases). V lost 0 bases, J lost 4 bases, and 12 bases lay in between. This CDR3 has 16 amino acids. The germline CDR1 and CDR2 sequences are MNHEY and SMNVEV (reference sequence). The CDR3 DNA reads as TGTGCCAGCAGTTTATCGATGGGGGGTGGCACCGGGGAGCTGTTTTTT. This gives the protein CASSLSMGGGTGELFF.

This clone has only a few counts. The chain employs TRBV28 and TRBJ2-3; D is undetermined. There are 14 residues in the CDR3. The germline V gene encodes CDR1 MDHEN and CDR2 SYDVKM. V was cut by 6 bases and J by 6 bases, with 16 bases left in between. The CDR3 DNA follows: TGTGCCAGCAGCACCCCCGGTCGCGCCGATACGCAGTATTTT. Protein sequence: CASSTPGRADTQYF.

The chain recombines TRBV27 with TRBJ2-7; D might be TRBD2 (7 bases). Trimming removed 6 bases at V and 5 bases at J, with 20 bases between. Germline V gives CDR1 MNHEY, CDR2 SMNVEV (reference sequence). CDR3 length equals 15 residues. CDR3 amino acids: CASRRSTGGRNEQYF. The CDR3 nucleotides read TGTGCCAGCAGACGATCCACCGGGGGGCGCAACGAGCAGTACTTC.

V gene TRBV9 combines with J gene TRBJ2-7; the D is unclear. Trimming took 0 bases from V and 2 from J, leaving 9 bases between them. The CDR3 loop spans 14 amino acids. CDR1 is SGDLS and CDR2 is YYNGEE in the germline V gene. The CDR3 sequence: CASSVAPAAYEQYF. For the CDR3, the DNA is TGTGCCAGCAGCGTAGCTCCCGCAGCCTACGAGCAGTACTTC.

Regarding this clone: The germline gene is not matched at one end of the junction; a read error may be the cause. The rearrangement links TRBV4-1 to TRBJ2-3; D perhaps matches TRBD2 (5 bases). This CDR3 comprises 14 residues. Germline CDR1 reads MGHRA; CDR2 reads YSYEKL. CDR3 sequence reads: CASRQVGSKDTQYF. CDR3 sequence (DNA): TGCGCCAGCAGGCAAGTAGGGAGTAAAGATACGCAGTATTTT.

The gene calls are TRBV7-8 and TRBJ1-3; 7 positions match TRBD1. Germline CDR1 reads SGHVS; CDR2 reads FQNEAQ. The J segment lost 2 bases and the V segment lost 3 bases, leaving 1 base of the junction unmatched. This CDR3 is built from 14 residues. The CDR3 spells CASSFGTAGNTIYF. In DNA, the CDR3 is TGTGCCAGCAGCTTCGGGACAGCTGGAAACACCATATATTTT.

The CDR3 region is CASSESTEEKLFF. The CDR3 DNA follows: TGTGCCAGCAGTGAATCGACAGAGGAAAAACTGTTTTTT. The rearrangement uses TRBV25-1 and TRBJ1-4; weak D call: TRBD1 (5 bases). Germline loops: CDR1 MGHDK, CDR2 SYGVNS. The CDR3 is made up of 13 amino acids. Deletions cut 1 base from V and 8 bases from J, with 8 bases between.

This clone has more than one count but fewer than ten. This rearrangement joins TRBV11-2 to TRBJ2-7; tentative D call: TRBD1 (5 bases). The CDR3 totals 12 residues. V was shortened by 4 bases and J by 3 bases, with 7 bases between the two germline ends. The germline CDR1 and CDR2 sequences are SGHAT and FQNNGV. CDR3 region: CASSSQGYEQYF. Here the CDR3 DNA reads TGTGCCAGCAGCTCCCAGGGCTACGAGCAGTACTTC. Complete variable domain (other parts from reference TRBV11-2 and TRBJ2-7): EAGVAQSPRYKIIEKRQSVAFWCNPISGHATLYWYQQILGQGPKLLIQFQNNGVVDDSQLPKDRFSAERLKGVDSTLKIQPAKLEDSAVYLCASSSQGYEQYFGPGTRLTVT.

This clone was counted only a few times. The CDR3 spells CASSLGQGHGNTIYF. The CDR3 DNA is TGTGCCAGCAGCTTAGGACAGGGGCACGGAAACACCATATATTTT. The chain carries TRBV7-9 and TRBJ1-3; 8 bases line up with TRBD1. This CDR3 has 15 amino acids. Germline CDR1 is SEHNR and CDR2 is FQNEAQ (reference sequence). Unmatched junction bases numbered 3, after V lost 1 base and J lost 4 bases. The full variable domain, with the rest looked up from reference TRBV7-9 and TRBJ1-3, is DTGVSQNPRHKITKRGQNVTFRCDPISEHNRLYWYRQTLGQGPEFLTYFQNEAQLEKSRLLSDRFSAERPKGSFSTLEIQRTEQGDSAMYLCASSLGQGHGNTIYFGEGSWLTVV.

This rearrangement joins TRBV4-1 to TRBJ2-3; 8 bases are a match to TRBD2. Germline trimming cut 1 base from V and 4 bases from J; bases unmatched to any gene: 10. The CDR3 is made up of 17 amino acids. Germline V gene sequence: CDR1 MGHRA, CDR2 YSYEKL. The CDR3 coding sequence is TGCGCCAGCAGCCAAGTCGGAGTGGTCGGGGGGGCAGATACGCAGTATTTT. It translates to CASSQVGVVGGADTQYF.

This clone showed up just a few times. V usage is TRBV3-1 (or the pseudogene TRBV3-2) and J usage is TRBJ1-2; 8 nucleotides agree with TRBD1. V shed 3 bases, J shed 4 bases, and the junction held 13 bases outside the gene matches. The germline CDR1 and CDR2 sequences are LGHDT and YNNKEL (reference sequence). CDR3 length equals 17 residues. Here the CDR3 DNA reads TGTGCCAGCAGCCAGGGACAGGTCGTGGCCTTTGGCTATGGCTACACCTTC. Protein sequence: CASSQGQVVAFGYGYTF.

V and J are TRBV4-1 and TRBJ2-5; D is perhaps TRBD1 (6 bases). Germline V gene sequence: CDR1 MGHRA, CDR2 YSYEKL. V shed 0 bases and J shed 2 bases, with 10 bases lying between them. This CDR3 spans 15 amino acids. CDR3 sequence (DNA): TGCGCCAGCAGCCAAGATCAGGGGCAGCAAGAGACCCAGTACTTC. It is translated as CASSQDQGQQETQYF.

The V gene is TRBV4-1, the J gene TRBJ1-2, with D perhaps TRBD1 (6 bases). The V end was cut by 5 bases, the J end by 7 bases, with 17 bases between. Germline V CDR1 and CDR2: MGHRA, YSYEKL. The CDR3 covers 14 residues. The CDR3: CASSSIGGNSGYTF. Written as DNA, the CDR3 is TGCGCCAGCAGCTCGATTGGGGGCAATAGTGGCTACACCTTC.

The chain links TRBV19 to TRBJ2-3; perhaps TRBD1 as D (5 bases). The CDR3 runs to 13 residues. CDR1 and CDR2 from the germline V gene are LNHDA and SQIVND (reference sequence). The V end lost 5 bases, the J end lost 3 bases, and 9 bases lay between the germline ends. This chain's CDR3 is CASSSRDTDTQYF. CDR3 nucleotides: TGTGCCAGTAGTTCCAGGGATACAGATACGCAGTATTTT.

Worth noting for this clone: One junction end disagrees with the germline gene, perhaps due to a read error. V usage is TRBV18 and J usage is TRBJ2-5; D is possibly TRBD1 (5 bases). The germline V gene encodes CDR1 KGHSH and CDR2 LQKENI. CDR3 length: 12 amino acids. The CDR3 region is CASSPDAVIGDF. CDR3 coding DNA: TGTGCCAGCTCACCAGACGCGGTTATAGGGGACTTC.

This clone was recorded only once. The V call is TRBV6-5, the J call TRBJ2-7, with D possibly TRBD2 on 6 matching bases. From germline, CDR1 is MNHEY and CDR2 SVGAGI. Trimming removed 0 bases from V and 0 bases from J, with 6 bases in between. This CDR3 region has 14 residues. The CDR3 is CASSYSGGSYEQYF. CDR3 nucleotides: TGTGCCAGCAGTTACTCGGGAGGCTCCTACGAGCAGTACTTC.

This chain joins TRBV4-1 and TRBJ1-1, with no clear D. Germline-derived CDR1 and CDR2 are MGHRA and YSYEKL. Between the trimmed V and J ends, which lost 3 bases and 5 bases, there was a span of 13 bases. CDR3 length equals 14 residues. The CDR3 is CASSQPAEGTEAFF. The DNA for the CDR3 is TGCGCCAGCAGCCAGCCGGCCGAGGGAACTGAAGCTTTCTTT.

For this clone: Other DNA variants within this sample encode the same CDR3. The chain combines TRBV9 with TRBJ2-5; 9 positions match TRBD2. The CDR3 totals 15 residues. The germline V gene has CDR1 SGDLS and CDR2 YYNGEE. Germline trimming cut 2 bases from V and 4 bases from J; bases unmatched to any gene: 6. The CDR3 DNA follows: TGTGCCAGCAGCGTCGAGCGGGAGGAAGGAGAGACCCAGTACTTC. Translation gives CASSVEREEGETQYF.

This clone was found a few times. CDR3 protein: CASSPWPGQISYEQYF. CDR3 nucleotide sequence: TGTGCCAGCAGCCCCTGGCCGGGACAGATCTCCTACGAGCAGTACTTC. The rearrangement links TRBV3-1 (or the pseudogene TRBV3-2) to TRBJ2-7; the match to TRBD1 covers 7 bases. V trimming: 4 bases; J trimming: 0 bases; junction bases outside the gene matches: 9. Germline loops: CDR1 LGHDT, CDR2 YNNKEL (reference sequence). The CDR3 has 16 amino acids.